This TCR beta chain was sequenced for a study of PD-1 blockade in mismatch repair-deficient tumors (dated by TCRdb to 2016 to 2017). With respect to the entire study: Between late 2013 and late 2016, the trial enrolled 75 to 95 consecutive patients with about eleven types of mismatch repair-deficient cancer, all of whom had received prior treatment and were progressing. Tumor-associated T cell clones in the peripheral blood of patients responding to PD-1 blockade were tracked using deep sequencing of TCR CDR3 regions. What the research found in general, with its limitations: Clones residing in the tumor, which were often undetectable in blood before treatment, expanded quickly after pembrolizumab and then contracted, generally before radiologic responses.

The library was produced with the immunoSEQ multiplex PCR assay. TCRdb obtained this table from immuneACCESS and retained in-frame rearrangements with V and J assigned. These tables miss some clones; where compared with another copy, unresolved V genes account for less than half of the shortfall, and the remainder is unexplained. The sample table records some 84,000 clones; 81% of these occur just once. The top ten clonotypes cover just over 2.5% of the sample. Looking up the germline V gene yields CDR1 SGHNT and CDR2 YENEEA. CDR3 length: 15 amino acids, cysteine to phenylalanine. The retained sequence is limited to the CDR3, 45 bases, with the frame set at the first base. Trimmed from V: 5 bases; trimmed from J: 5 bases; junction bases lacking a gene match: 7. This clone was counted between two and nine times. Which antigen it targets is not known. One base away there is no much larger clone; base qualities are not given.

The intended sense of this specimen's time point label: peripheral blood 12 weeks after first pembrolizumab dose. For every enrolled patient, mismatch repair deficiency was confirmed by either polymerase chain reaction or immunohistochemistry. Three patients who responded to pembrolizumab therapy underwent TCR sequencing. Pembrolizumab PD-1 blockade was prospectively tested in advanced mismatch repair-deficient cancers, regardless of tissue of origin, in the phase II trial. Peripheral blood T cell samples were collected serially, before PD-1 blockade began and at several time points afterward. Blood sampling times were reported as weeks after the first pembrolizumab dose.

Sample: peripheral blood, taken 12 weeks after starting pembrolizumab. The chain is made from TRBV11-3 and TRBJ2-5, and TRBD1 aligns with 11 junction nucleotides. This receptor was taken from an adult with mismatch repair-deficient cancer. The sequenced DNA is TGTGCCAGCAGCCCGGACAGGGGGCTTTGGGAGACCCAGTACTTC. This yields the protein CASSPDRGLWETQYF.